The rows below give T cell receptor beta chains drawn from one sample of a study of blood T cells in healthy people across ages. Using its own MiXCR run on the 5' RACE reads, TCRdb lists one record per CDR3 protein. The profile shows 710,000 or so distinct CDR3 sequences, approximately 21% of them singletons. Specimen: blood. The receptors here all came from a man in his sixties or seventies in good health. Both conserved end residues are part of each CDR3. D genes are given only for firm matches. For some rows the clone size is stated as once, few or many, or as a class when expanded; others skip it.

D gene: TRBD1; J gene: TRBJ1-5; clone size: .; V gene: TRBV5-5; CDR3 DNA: TGTGCCAGCAGCTGGGCCCCCGGGACAGGGGACTATAGCAATCAGCCCCAGCATTTT; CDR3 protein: CASSWAPGTGDYSNQPQHF
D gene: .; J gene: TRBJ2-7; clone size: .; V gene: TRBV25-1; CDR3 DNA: TGTGCCAGCAGTGAATCAACGGGGGAGTACGAGCAGTACTTC; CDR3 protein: CASSESTGEYEQYF
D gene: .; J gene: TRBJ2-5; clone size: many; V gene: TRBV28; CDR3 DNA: TGTGCCAGCAGTTTAACGTATTCAGAGACCCAGTACTTC; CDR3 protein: CASSLTYSETQYF
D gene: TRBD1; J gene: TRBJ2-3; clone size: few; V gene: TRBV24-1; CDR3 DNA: TGTGCCACCAGTGATTTGGGGGGACAGGGAAGCACAGATACGCAGTATTTT; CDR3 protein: CATSDLGGQGSTDTQYF
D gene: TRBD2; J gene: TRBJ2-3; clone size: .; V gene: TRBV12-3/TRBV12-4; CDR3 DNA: TGTGCCAGCAGTAAATTAGCGGGAATCGCAGATACGCAGTATTTT; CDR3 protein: CASSKLAGIADTQYF
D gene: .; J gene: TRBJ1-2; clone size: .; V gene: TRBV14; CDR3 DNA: TGTGCCAGCAGCTCGCAGGGTATGGGCTATGGCTACACCTTC; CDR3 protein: CASSSQGMGYGYTF
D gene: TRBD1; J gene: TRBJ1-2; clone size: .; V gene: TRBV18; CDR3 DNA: TGTGCCAGCTTGATGGACAGGGCGAGCGGCTACACCTTC; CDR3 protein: CASLMDRASGYTF
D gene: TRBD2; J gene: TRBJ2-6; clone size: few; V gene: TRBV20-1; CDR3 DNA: TGCAGGGTACTAGCGGGAGTGTCCTTAAGCTCTGGGGCCAACGTCCTGACTTTC; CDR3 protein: CRVLAGVSLSSGANVLTF
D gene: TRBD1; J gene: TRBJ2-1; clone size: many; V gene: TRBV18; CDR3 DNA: TGTGCCAGCTCACCAAGGACAGGGGCCTACAATGAGCAGTTCTTC; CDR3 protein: CASSPRTGAYNEQFF
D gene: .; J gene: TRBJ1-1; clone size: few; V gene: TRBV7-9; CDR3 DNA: TGTGCCAGCCACAGAAACACTGAAGCTTTCTTT; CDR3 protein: CASHRNTEAFF
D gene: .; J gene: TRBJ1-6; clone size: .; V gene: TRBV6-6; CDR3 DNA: TGTGCCAGCAGCGACTCTTCACCCCTCCACTTT; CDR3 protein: CASSDSSPLHF
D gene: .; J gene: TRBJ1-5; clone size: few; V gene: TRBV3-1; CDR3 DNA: TGTGCCAGCAGCCAAGGTAGTTCGGGGAATCAGCCCCAGCATTTT; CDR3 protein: CASSQGSSGNQPQHF
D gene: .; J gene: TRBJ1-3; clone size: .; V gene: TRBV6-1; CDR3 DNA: TGTGCCAGCGGCCGCCCGGGACCAACTCCTGGAAACACCATATATTTT; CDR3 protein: CASGRPGPTPGNTIYF
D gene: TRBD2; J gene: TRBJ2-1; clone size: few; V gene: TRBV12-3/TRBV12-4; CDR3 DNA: TGTGCCAGCAGGAAGGAGTCGGTAGCGGGAAATGAGCAGTTCTTC; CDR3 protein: CASRKESVAGNEQFF
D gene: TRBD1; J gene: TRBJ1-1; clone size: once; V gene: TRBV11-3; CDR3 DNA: TGTGCCAGCAGCTTGCCCGGGACAGGATTGAACACTGAAGCTTTCTTT; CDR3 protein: CASSLPGTGLNTEAFF
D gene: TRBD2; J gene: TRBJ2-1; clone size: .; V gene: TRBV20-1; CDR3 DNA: TGCAGTGCTAGAGTTCGAAGACTAGCGGGGGTTGGTGAGCAGTTCTTC; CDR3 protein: CSARVRRLAGVGEQFF
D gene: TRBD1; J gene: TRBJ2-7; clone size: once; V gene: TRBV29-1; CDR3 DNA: TGCAGCGTTGGGGACAGGGTATACGAGCAGTACTTC; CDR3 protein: CSVGDRVYEQYF
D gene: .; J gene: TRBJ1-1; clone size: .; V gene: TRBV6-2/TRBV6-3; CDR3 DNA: TGTGCCAGCACCTGGACCGGGACGTTGGCCTTTCCAGGGAACACTGAAGCTTTCTTT; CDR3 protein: CASTWTGTLAFPGNTEAFF
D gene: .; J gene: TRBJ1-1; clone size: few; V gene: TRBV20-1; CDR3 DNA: TGCAGTGCTAGTTCGGCCCGTAGGAGCACTGAAGCTTTCTTT; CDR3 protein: CSASSARRSTEAFF
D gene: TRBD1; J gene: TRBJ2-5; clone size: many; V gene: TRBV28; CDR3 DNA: TGTGCCAGCACCCAGACAGGGGGCGGCGGAGAGACCCAGTACTTC; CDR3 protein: CASTQTGGGGETQYF
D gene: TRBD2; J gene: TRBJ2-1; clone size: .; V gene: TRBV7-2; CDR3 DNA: TGTGCCAGCACTGGGACTACCTTCGCAAGTGAGCAGTTCTTC; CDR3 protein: CASTGTTFASEQFF
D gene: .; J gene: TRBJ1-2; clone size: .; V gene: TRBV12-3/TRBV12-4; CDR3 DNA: TGTGCCAGCAGTTTAGGTCAGATGGCAGGCTATGGCTACACCTTC; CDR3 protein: CASSLGQMAGYGYTF
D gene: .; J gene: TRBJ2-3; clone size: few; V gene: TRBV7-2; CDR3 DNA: TGTGCCAGCAGCTTAGAATCCTATACGCAGTATTTT; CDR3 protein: CASSLESYTQYF
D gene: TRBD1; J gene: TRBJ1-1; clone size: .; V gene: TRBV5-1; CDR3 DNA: TGCGCCAGCAGACAACCGGGACAGGGGATCCCGAACACTGAAGCTTTCTTT; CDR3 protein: CASRQPGQGIPNTEAFF